The clone carrying this TCR beta chain was found once. Its antigen is still unknown. This table comes from immunoSEQ multiplex PCR, and its TCRdb copy is limited to in-frame clones, with some not included. The sample consists of under 35,000 clones, roughly four fifths of them appearing once. The germline gives CDR1 KGHSH, CDR2 LQKENI. The CDR3 runs 13 residues. The V end was cut by 0 bases, the J end by 5 bases, with 7 bases between. This sample was taken from a study of T cells in narcolepsy. Overall study: Donors had narcolepsy type 1 or type 2, or were healthy controls.

Study results and limitations: Blood of same and different patients, but not healthy controls, reportedly held recurring autoreactive clonotypes.

The chain uses TRBV18 and TRBJ2-5; D gene uncertain. The receptor was isolated from a human donor with narcolepsy. The sample comprised CD45RA- memory CD4+ T cells from PBMCs. CDR3 sequence (DNA): TGTGCCAGCTCACCACCGGTCTTGGAGACCCAGTACTTC. It is translated as CASSPPVLETQYF.